In its sample, the clone carrying this T cell receptor beta chain was seen a few times. Its antigen is not identified. The same CDR3 can be traced to other DNA sequences in this sample. Between the trimmed V and J ends, which lost 0 bases and 0 bases, there was a span of 8 bases. Germline V lookup: CDR1 SGHVS, CDR2 FNYEAQ. This CDR3 has 15 amino acids. This entry comes from a study of cytomegalovirus exposure and HLA in healthy donors. Study details: Around 77 million unique TCRs from HLA-typed donors made up an early data release. Whole-study results and caveats: Among donors in an Asian-associated ancestry cluster, a later analysis reportedly found fewer N-insertions than the roughly 700-donor mean. For most TCR beta V segments, an earlier analysis put the productive rate at about 87% or about 30% of the time. Most TCR sequences were seen very rarely across donors, but some public TCRs occurred in many.

The PCR had 60 Vbeta and 13 Jbeta primers. Here immunoSEQ multiplex PCR was the method, and the copy in TCRdb shows in-frame clones only, minus some. The sample contains about 140,000 clones, just under 85% of which appear only once. The TCR sequence derives from a man aged 35 to 55 in good health and CMV-seropositive. The chain links TRBV7-6 to TRBJ2-5, with D tentatively TRBD2 (7 bases). The sequencing input was PBMCs. This chain's CDR3 is CASSLAGGHQETQYF. CDR3 DNA: TGTGCCAGCAGCTTAGCGGGGGGGCACCAAGAGACCCAGTACTTC.